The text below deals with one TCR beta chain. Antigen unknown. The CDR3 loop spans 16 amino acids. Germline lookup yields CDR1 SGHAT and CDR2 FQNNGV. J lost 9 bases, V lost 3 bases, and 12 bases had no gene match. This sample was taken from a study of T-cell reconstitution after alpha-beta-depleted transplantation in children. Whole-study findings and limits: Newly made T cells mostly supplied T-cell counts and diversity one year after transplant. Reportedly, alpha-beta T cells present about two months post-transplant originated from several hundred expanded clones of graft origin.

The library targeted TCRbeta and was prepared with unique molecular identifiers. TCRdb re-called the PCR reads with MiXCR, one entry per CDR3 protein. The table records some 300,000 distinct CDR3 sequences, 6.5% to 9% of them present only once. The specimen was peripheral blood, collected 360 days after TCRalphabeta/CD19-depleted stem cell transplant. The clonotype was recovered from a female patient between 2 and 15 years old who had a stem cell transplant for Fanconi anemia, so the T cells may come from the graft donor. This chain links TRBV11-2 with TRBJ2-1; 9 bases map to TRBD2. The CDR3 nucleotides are TGTGCCAGCAGCTTCTCGAGGGCGGGGGGGCACGGTGAGCAGTTCTTC. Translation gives CASSFSRAGGHGEQFF.